These 18 T cell receptor beta chains were sequenced from one sample in a study of blood T cell repertoires in COVID-19 (dated by TCRdb to about 2020). Library generation was performed with the immunoSEQ multiplex PCR assay. The source is immuneACCESS, and TCRdb retained only in-frame sequences with V and J called. Part of the clones is not carried over; for the studies checked, unresolved V genes explain less than half of this, and the remainder is unexplained. A total of 150,000 to 200,000 clones appear in this sample, 76% of them only once. Jointly, the top ten make up roughly a sixth of the sample. Input material: PBMCs or T cells enriched from blood (not recorded which). These receptors were obtained from a woman in her fifties or sixties with acute COVID-19.

The chain carries TRBV6-2 or TRBV6-3 and TRBJ2-1; 13 nucleotides match TRBD2. The V segment lost 2 bases and the J segment 9 bases; nucleotides outside the gene matches: 4. The CDR3 loop spans 15 amino acids. The germline V gene encodes CDR1 MNHEY and CDR2 SVGEGT. CDR3 residues: CASSYGTSGTTEQFF. As DNA, the CDR3 is TGTGCCAGCAGTTACGGGACTAGCGGGACAACTGAGCAGTTCTTC.

The chain recombines TRBV7-8 with TRBJ2-3; 9 positions agree with TRBD2. The CDR3 length is 16 residues. V lost 1 base to trimming and J lost 5 bases; unmatched junction nucleotides: 7. The germline gives CDR1 SGHVS, CDR2 FQNEAQ. CDR3 loop: CASSLGRLAVKDTQYF. Here the CDR3 DNA reads TGTGCCAGCAGCTTAGGTCGACTAGCGGTGAAAGATACGCAGTATTTT.

The CDR3 DNA sequence: TGTGCCAGCAGTACCCCCGGGACTCCACAGACCCAGTACTTC. Translating it yields CASSTPGTPQTQYF. V usage is TRBV27 and J usage is TRBJ2-5; TRBD2 might be the D (6 bases). This CDR3 spans 14 amino acids. Germline CDR1 and CDR2: MNHEY and SMNVEV (reference sequence). Trimming took 5 bases from V and 6 from J, leaving 16 bases between them.

This clone was picked up one time. The J gene is TRBJ1-5, the V gene TRBV5-1, with 7 bases fitting TRBD1. The CDR3 runs 15 residues. V lost 4 bases, J lost 3 bases, and 7 bases stayed unmatched. Germline lookup yields CDR1 SGHRS and CDR2 YFSETQ. The CDR3 DNA is TGCGCCAGCAGCAACACAGGGGTGGCCAATCAGCCCCAGCATTTT. Protein sequence: CASSNTGVANQPQHF.

V gene TRBV19 combines with J gene TRBJ1-4; 8 bases line up with TRBD1. Trimming took 6 bases from V and 6 from J; bases not matched to a gene: 9. The germline CDR1 and CDR2 sequences are LNHDA and SQIVND (reference sequence). There are 15 residues in the CDR3. As DNA, the CDR3 is TGTGCCAGTAGACGATCCAGGGGGCCCTATGAAAAACTGTTTTTT. It encodes CASRRSRGPYEKLFF.

The rearrangement links TRBV2 to TRBJ1-2, with TRBD1 matching 9 bases. CDR3 length equals 14 residues. V dropped 8 bases and J dropped 2; count of bases not matched to a gene: 6. Germline V gene lookup returns CDR1 SNHLY and CDR2 FYNNEI. CDR3 residues: CASGKGQGNYGYTF. CDR3 DNA sequence: TGTGCCAGCGGTAAAGGACAGGGGAACTATGGCTACACCTTC.

CDR3 coding DNA: TGTGCCAGCAGTTCCCCGGGACAGGGGTGGCGGGAGCAGTACGTC. Protein: CASSSPGQGWREQYV. The chain carries TRBV5-6 and TRBJ2-7, with 10 bases aligning to TRBD1. The germline CDR1 and CDR2 sequences are SGHDT and YYEEEE. This CDR3 region has 15 residues. V dropped 5 bases and J dropped 7; count of bases not matched to a gene: 12.

The V call is TRBV11-2, the J call TRBJ2-7; 9 bases are shared with TRBD1. CDR3 length: 15 residues. V was clipped by 7 bases and J by 3 bases; unmatched bases: 10. The germline gives CDR1 SGHAT, CDR2 FQNNGV. The CDR3 loop is CASTTGTGSFYEQYV. The DNA for the CDR3 is TGTGCCAGCACCACCGGGACAGGGAGTTTCTACGAGCAGTACGTC.

This chain joins TRBV6-5 and TRBJ1-4; D call uncertain. The V gene's germline CDR1 is MNHEY and CDR2 SVGAGI. The CDR3 is made up of 15 amino acids. With 6 bases removed from V and 8 bases from J, the gap between germline ends came to 19 bases. This chain's CDR3 is CASSQGPLGGEKLFF. The CDR3 DNA is TGTGCCAGCAGCCAAGGGCCGTTGGGAGGGGAAAAACTGTTTTTT.

This rearrangement joins TRBV28 to TRBJ1-5, with D uncertain. This CDR3 is 15 amino acids long. From germline, CDR1 is MDHEN and CDR2 SYDVKM. The germline V and J ends were trimmed by 2 bases and 3 bases, with 11 bases remaining between them. For the CDR3, the DNA is TGTGCCAGCAGTTTACTCCCAGGCGACAATCAGCCCCAGCATTTT. The encoded protein is CASSLLPGDNQPQHF. Full variable domain (rest looked up from reference TRBV28 and TRBJ1-5): DVKVTQSSRYLVKRTGEKVFLECVQDMDHENMFWYRQDPGLGLRLIYFSYDVKMKEKGDIPEGYSVSREKKERFSLILESASTNQTSMYLCASSLLPGDNQPQHFGDGTRLSIL.

This rearrangement joins TRBV3-1 (or the pseudogene TRBV3-2) to TRBJ1-6, with TRBD1 matching over 7 bases. V lost 1 base, J lost 9 bases, and 6 bases stayed unmatched. Germline V CDR1 and CDR2: LGHDT, YNNKEL (reference sequence). This CDR3 comprises 15 residues. The CDR3 here is CASSQVTTGSSPLHF. CDR3 bases: TGTGCCAGCAGCCAAGTTACGACAGGGAGTTCACCCCTCCACTTT.

The chain combines TRBV5-1 with TRBJ2-2; the match to TRBD1 covers 7 bases. Germline V gene lookup returns CDR1 SGHRS and CDR2 YFSETQ. V was pared by 4 bases and J by 4 bases, with 4 bases of the junction left unmatched. The CDR3 has 14 amino acids. In DNA form, the CDR3 reads TGCGCCAGCAGCCCGACAGGGTCCACCGGGGAGCTGTTTTTT. The encoded protein is CASSPTGSTGELFF.

A remark on this clone: Within the sample, other DNA sequences also encode this same CDR3. V and J are TRBV2 and TRBJ1-2; TRBD1 is a possible D gene (5 bases). The V end lost 0 bases, the J end lost 8 bases, and 7 bases lay between the germline ends. The CDR3 has 12 amino acids. Germline V gene lookup returns CDR1 SNHLY and CDR2 FYNNEI. In nucleotides, the CDR3 is TGTGCCAGCAGTGAAGCAGGGGTAGGCTACACCTTC. Translated: CASSEAGVGYTF. Looking up the rest from reference TRBV2 and TRBJ1-2 gives the full variable domain: EPEVTQTPSHQVTQMGQEVILRCVPISNHLYFYWYRQILGQKVEFLVSFYNNEISEKSEIFDDQFSVERPDGSNFTLKIRSTKLEDSAMYFCASSEAGVGYTFGSGTRLTVV.

CDR3 bases: TGTGCCAGCAGTCAGCACGGAACAGGGGCCAACCGAGAAGCTTTCTTT. Translating gives CASSQHGTGANREAFF. The chain couples TRBV28 to TRBJ1-1, with 7 bases that match TRBD1. The CDR3 spans 16 residues. Trimming took 5 bases from V and 8 from J; bases not matched to a gene: 17. Germline V gene lookup returns CDR1 MDHEN and CDR2 SYDVKM.

The gene calls are TRBV6-6 and TRBJ2-1; 8 positions agree with TRBD2. After removal of 4 bases from V and 7 bases from J, the junction contained 9 bases not matched to a gene. There are 15 residues in the CDR3. In germline, CDR1 is MNHNY, CDR2 SVGAGI (reference sequence). The CDR3 sequence: CASSLAGGGLNEQFF. The CDR3 nucleotides read TGTGCCAGCAGTTTAGCCGGGGGGGGCCTTAATGAGCAGTTCTTC.

The gene calls are TRBV7-6 and TRBJ2-2, with D maybe TRBD2 (5 bases). The CDR3 loop spans 13 amino acids. CDR1 and CDR2 (germline): SGHVS, FNYEAQ. Trimming pared 6 bases from V and 5 bases from J, leaving 10 bases between. The CDR3 protein is CASSPRETGELFF. In DNA, the CDR3 is TGTGCCAGCAGTCCTAGGGAGACCGGGGAGCTGTTTTTT.

J is TRBJ2-3 and V is TRBV6-5; a weak D match, TRBD2 (6 bases). Germline lookup yields CDR1 MNHEY and CDR2 SVGAGI. The CDR3 is 13 amino acids. V was cut by 8 bases and J by 3 bases, with 12 bases left in between. The CDR3 region has the DNA TGTGCCAGCGGGGGGTGTGGGACAGATACGCAGTATTTT. This encodes CASGGCGTDTQYF.

This rearrangement joins TRBV19 to TRBJ2-6; 12 bases align to TRBD1. In germline, CDR1 is LNHDA, CDR2 SQIVND (reference sequence). J was trimmed by 4 bases and V by 1 base; bases with no gene match: 8. CDR3 length: 19 residues. The DNA of the CDR3 is TGTGCCAGTAGTATAGCCCCGGGACAGGGGGCGGAGGGGGCCAACGTCCTGACTTTC. Translation: CASSIAPGQGAEGANVLTF. The variable domain in full, with the rest retrieved from reference TRBV19 and TRBJ2-6, is DGGITQSPKYLFRKEGQNVTLSCEQNLNHDAMYWYRQDPGQGLRLIYYSQIVNDFQKGDIAEGYSVSREKKESFPLTVTSAQKNPTAFYLCASSIAPGQGAEGANVLTFGAGSRLTVL.